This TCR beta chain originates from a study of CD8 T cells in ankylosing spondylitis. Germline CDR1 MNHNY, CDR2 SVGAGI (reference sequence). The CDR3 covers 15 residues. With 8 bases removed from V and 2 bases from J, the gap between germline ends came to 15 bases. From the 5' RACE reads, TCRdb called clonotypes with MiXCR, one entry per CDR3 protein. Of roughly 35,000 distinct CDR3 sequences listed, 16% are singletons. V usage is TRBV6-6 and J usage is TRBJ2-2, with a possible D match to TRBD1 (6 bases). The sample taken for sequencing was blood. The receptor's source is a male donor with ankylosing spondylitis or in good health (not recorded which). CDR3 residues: CASGKQGLNTGELFF. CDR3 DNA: TGTGCCAGCGGCAAACAGGGCCTAAACACCGGGGAGCTGTTTTTT.